Included here is one TCR beta chain sequence, with context. What it binds is unknown. The sample is drawn from a study of early T cells in non-severe SARS-CoV-2 infection. About the study: Chains were not paired, and sequencing was done on bulk RNA from unsorted whole blood.

Study-level findings and limits: Matches to VDJdb favored anti-spike CD8 responses and missed private and CD4 specificities.

Tagging with unique molecular identifiers was applied to individual cDNA molecules. One entry per CDR3 protein results from TCRdb running MiXCR on the 5' RACE reads. The repertoire includes some 100,000 distinct CDR3 sequences, approximately 14% of them detected once, and 0.58% sits in the top ten. This CDR3 region has 13 residues. The germline V and J ends were trimmed by 5 bases and 8 bases, with 13 bases remaining between them. Germline V gene sequence: CDR1 SGHVS, CDR2 FQNEAQ. The sequence derives from an adult who was a healthcare worker with PCR-confirmed SARS-CoV-2 infection or an uninfected control (not recorded which). The sample taken for sequencing was whole blood. The chain links TRBV7-8 to TRBJ2-1; D uncertain. CDR3 region: CASSPIDKHEQFF. As DNA, the CDR3 is TGTGCCAGCAGCCCAATCGACAAGCATGAGCAGTTCTTC.